One and the same sample provided the 27 T cell receptor beta chains below, sequenced in a study of blood T cells in healthy people across ages. The use of a sample-barcoded 5' primer and a J-beta primer mix characterized a second PCR of about 6 to 12 cycles. TCRdb reprocessed the 5' RACE reads with MiXCR, giving one entry per CDR3 protein. Among approximately 800,000 distinct CDR3 sequences listed, approximately 67% were seen once. The sequencing sample was made of blood. These receptor sequences come from a man between 25 and 39 years old in good health.

The J gene is TRBJ1-5, the V gene TRBV7-2; unclear D gene. Looked up from germline, CDR1 is SGHTA and CDR2 is FQGNSA. The CDR3 runs 14 residues. V lost 2 bases, J lost 5 bases, and 10 bases lay in between. The CDR3 coding sequence is TGTGCCAGCAGCTTACTCGGTAAGGATCAGCCCCAGCATTTT. It is translated as CASSLLGKDQPQHF.

The CDR3 sequence is CASSLFQGSNTEAFF. CDR3 in DNA: TGTGCCAGCAGCTTATTTCAGGGCTCGAACACTGAAGCTTTCTTT. This chain joins TRBV7-2 and TRBJ1-1; D possibly corresponds to TRBD1 (5 bases). V gave up 2 bases and J gave up 1 base, with 11 bases separating them. The germline CDR1 and CDR2 sequences are SGHTA and FQGNSA. The CDR3 is 15 residues long. The full variable domain, its missing parts supplied by reference TRBV7-2 and TRBJ1-1, is GAGVSQSPSNKVTEKGKDVELRCDPISGHTALYWYRQSLGQGLEFLIYFQGNSAPDKSGLPSDRFSAERTGGSVSTLTIQRTQQEDSAVYLCASSLFQGSNTEAFFGQGTRLTVV.

V and J are TRBV10-3 and TRBJ2-4; a weak D match, TRBD2 (5 bases). The DNA matches TRBJ2-5 better at its end, which makes the J call doubtful. Germline CDR1 reads ENHRY; CDR2 reads SYGVKD. The CDR3 has 13 residues. The CDR3 reads CAISEGLGETQYF. In DNA, the CDR3 is TGTGCCATCAGTGAGGGACTCGGGGAGACCCAGTACTTC.

The rearrangement links TRBV7-9 to TRBJ2-1; no definite D call. Germline values: CDR1 SEHNR, CDR2 FQNEAQ (reference sequence). The CDR3 has 12 residues. V dropped 1 base and J dropped 11 bases, with 9 bases sitting between them. The CDR3 here is CASSLDGNQQFF. CDR3 bases: TGTGCCAGCAGCTTAGACGGAAACCAGCAGTTCTTC.

The chain couples TRBV4-3 to TRBJ2-5; D is possibly TRBD1 (6 bases). The V gene lost 0 bases and the J gene lost 1 base, with 12 bases spanning the gap. Germline loops: CDR1 LGHNA, CDR2 YSLEER. The CDR3 loop spans 16 amino acids. The CDR3 DNA reads TGCGCCAGCAGCCAAGAAACAGGGATACCCCAAGAGACCCAGTACTTC. Its translation is CASSQETGIPQETQYF.

The V call is TRBV4-2, the J call TRBJ2-5; possibly TRBD1 for D (5 bases). Germline V gives CDR1 LGHNA, CDR2 YNFKEQ. This CDR3 comprises 15 residues. V was cut by 5 bases and J by 1 base, with 14 bases left in between. CDR3 nucleotides: TGTGCCAGCAGCTTTTTGGGGCAGGGCCAAGAGACCCAGTACTTC. Amino acid sequence: CASSFLGQGQETQYF.

Details on this clonotype: A much more abundant neighbour one base away suggests this may be a read error. The V call is TRBV9, the J call TRBJ2-5, with D perhaps matching TRBD2 (5 bases). The germline V gene encodes CDR1 SGDLS and CDR2 YYNGEE. Trimming left V 4 bases short and J 11 bases short, with 24 bases between. The CDR3 is 15 amino acids. The chain's CDR3 is CASSPSQGRAYGQYF. For the CDR3, the DNA is TGTGCCAGCAGCCCAAGCCAAGGGCGGGCCTACGGGCAGTACTTC.

This clonotype was counted only a few times. V is TRBV4-3 and J is TRBJ2-7; 9 nucleotides agree with TRBD1. This CDR3 comprises 17 residues. The ends lost 1 base at V and 0 bases at J; junction bases unmatched: 7. The V gene's germline CDR1 is LGHNA and CDR2 YSLEER. The DNA of the CDR3 is TGCGCCAGCAGCCAAGCGGGACAGGGTAGGGACTCCTACGAGCAGTACTTC. Translation gives CASSQAGQGRDSYEQYF.

CDR3 amino acids: CASTYADSTTYEQYF. The CDR3 DNA sequence: TGTGCCAGCACCTACGCCGACAGCACTACCTACGAGCAGTACTTC. The rearrangement uses TRBV6-5 and TRBJ2-7; possibly TRBD1 for D (5 bases). The CDR3 totals 15 residues. Trimming removed 7 bases at V and 2 bases at J, with 18 bases between. CDR1 is MNHEY, CDR2 SVGAGI, per germline.

The count of this clonotype is one. V usage is TRBV7-2 and J usage is TRBJ2-7; 7 nucleotides align to TRBD1. The CDR3 totals 14 residues. CDR1 is SGHTA and CDR2 is FQGNSA in the germline V gene. V lost 1 base to trimming and J lost 6 bases; unmatched junction nucleotides: 6. CDR3 sequence: CASSLDGTDPEQYF. In nucleotides, the CDR3 is TGTGCCAGCAGCTTAGATGGGACAGACCCCGAGCAGTACTTC.

This sequence joins TRBV2 and TRBJ2-1; 8 positions match TRBD2. Trimming removed 3 bases from V and 8 bases from J; junction bases left unmatched: 12. Germline assignment: CDR1 SNHLY and CDR2 FYNNEI. The CDR3 consists of 16 residues. The CDR3 region has the DNA TGTGCCAGCAGTGACCTACTAGCGGCCGCCGCGGATGAGCAGTTCTTC. Translating it yields CASSDLLAAAADEQFF.

This CDR3 reads CASSLEHLNGYTF. The CDR3 DNA follows: TGCGCCAGCAGCTTGGAGCACCTTAATGGCTACACCTTC. The genes are TRBV5-1 and TRBJ1-2; D gene unclear. The germline CDR1 and CDR2 sequences are SGHRS and YFSETQ. V was pared by 0 bases and J by 6 bases, with 9 bases between. The CDR3 extends over 13 amino acids.

This clonotype was seen only once. This chain connects TRBV4-3 to TRBJ2-5; D gene ambiguous. The J call may be incorrect, as the DNA end agrees better with TRBJ2-7. The CDR3 loop spans 16 amino acids. CDR1 and CDR2 from the germline V gene are LGHNA and YSLEER. CDR3 sequence: CASSDEPGPLPHEQYF. Here the CDR3 DNA reads TGCGCCAGCAGCGACGAGCCCGGCCCGCTTCCCCACGAGCAGTACTTC.

The chain uses TRBV7-2 and TRBJ1-2; D is unclear. Germline V gives CDR1 SGHTA, CDR2 FQGNSA. V lost 5 bases to trimming and J lost 8 bases, with 12 bases between them. This CDR3 has 12 residues. DNA for the CDR3: TGTGCCAGCAGCACCAACAACGGCGGCTACACCTTC. Translating gives CASSTNNGGYTF.

The V call is TRBV5-1, the J call TRBJ2-5, with 13 bases identical to TRBD2. V lost 4 bases and J lost 4; bases outside the gene matches: 4. The germline V gene encodes CDR1 SGHRS and CDR2 YFSETQ. CDR3 size: 15 residues. CDR3 nucleotide sequence: TGCGCCAGCAGCCCGGGGACTAGCGGGACAGAGACCCAGTACTTC. Its protein product is CASSPGTSGTETQYF.

This clonotype came up many times. The rearrangement links TRBV7-8 to TRBJ2-3; TRBD2 matches at 7 bases. Germline assignment: CDR1 SGHVS and CDR2 FQNEAQ. The CDR3 is 15 amino acids. Unmatched junction bases numbered 6, after V lost 4 bases and J lost 2 bases. CDR3 coding DNA: TGTGCCAGCAGCTCCACTAGCGCGAACACAGATACGCAGTATTTT. The encoded protein is CASSSTSANTDTQYF.

The J gene is TRBJ2-1, the V gene TRBV9, with 7 bases identical to TRBD2. Germline CDR1 SGDLS, CDR2 YYNGEE. This CDR3 has 15 residues. V lost 4 bases, J lost 4 bases, and 8 bases stayed unmatched. The chain's CDR3 is CASSPWRGIYNEQFF. DNA for the CDR3: TGTGCCAGCAGCCCATGGCGGGGGATTTACAATGAGCAGTTCTTC. Supplemented by reference TRBV9 and TRBJ2-1, the full variable domain reads DSGVTQTPKHLITATGQRVTLRCSPRSGDLSVYWYQQSLDQGLQFLIQYYNGEERAKGNILERFSAQQFPDLHSELNLSSLELGDSALYFCASSPWRGIYNEQFFGPGTRLTVL.

This chain links TRBV9 with TRBJ2-1; no definite D call. CDR3 length: 13 amino acids. Trimming cost V 4 bases and J 6 bases, with 11 bases left between them. CDR1 is SGDLS, CDR2 YYNGEE, per germline. CDR3 nucleotide sequence: TGTGCCAGCAGCCCTCCTCGGCGCAATGAGCAGTTCTTC. Translating it yields CASSPPRRNEQFF.

The chain is built from TRBV5-1 and TRBJ2-5; 9 bases map to TRBD2. The CDR3 extends over 15 amino acids. J gave up 7 bases and V 4 bases, and 11 bases lay outside the gene matches. CDR1 and CDR2 from the germline V gene are SGHRS and YFSETQ. CDR3 amino acids: CASSLSGGNSGTQYF. The CDR3, as DNA: TGCGCCAGCAGCCTTAGCGGGGGCAATAGCGGGACCCAGTACTTC.

This chain links TRBV27 with TRBJ2-3; weak D call: TRBD2 (5 bases). The CDR3 is made up of 13 amino acids. The V end lost 5 bases, the J end lost 5 bases, and 11 bases lay between the germline ends. Germline CDR1 MNHEY, CDR2 SMNVEV (reference sequence). The CDR3 DNA sequence: TGTGCCAGCAGTACCCCGGAGGTAGATACGCAGTATTTT. Translating it yields CASSTPEVDTQYF.

As concerns this clonotype: One end of the junction varies from germline; a read error may be responsible. The chain carries TRBV7-9 and TRBJ2-1; 7 positions agree with TRBD2. The CDR3 has 16 residues. In germline, CDR1 is SEHNR, CDR2 FQNEAQ (reference sequence). The CDR3 reads CASNLVTAGTKDEQFF. As DNA, the CDR3 is TGTGCCAGCAACTTAGTTACGGCTGGGACTAAGGATGAGCAGTTCTTC.

This chain connects TRBV20-1 to TRBJ2-2; 14 bases agree with TRBD2. Germline CDR1 DFQATT, CDR2 SNEGSKA (reference sequence). V lost 6 bases, J lost 4 bases, and 4 bases stayed unmatched. The CDR3 length is 15 residues. The CDR3 spells CSANGLAGGTGELFF. CDR3 DNA: TGCAGTGCAAACGGACTAGCGGGGGGCACCGGGGAGCTGTTTTTT.

Here the CDR3 reads CSARDRRTSSADTQYF. The CDR3 DNA follows: TGCAGTGCTAGAGATCGGAGGACTAGCTCCGCAGATACGCAGTATTTT. This chain links TRBV20-1 with TRBJ2-3, with 8 bases matching TRBD2. J gave up 4 bases and V 0 bases, and 9 bases lay outside the gene matches. CDR1 is DFQATT, CDR2 SNEGSKA, per germline (reference sequence). The CDR3 runs 16 residues.

This clonotype was seen more than once but under ten times. This chain links TRBV24-1 with TRBJ2-3, with D possibly TRBD2 on 6 matching bases. CDR1 and CDR2 from the germline V gene are KGHDR and SFDVKD. This CDR3 is 17 amino acids long. The V and J ends lost 2 bases and 1 base respectively, with 15 bases between them. The CDR3 here is CATSDSRWRDRTDTQYF. The CDR3 DNA is TGTGCCACCAGTGATTCGCGGTGGCGGGACCGCACAGATACGCAGTATTTT.

This clonotype occurred a few times. V usage is TRBV20-1 and J usage is TRBJ2-7; D gene ambiguous. The CDR3 runs 13 residues. Trimming shortened V by 0 bases and J by 5 bases, and 11 bases separated the two germline ends. Germline assignment: CDR1 DFQATT and CDR2 SNEGSKA (reference sequence). In nucleotides, the CDR3 is TGCAGTGCTAGAGAAGTATCGGACCACGAGCAGTACTTC. This codes for CSAREVSDHEQYF.

The V and J genes are TRBV29-1 and TRBJ2-7; TRBD1 aligns across 11 bases. The length of the CDR3 is 16 residues. J lost 2 bases, V lost 1 base, and 7 bases had no gene match. Germline CDR1 reads SQVTM; CDR2 reads ANQGSEA. CDR3 coding DNA: TGCAGCGTTGAAGGGGGACCGGGACAGGGGGCCTACGAGCAGTACTTC. Translation: CSVEGGPGQGAYEQYF.

The chain recombines TRBV7-2 with TRBJ2-5, with no clear D. Germline CDR1 and CDR2: SGHTA and FQGNSA. CDR3 size: 13 residues. Deletions cut 3 bases from V and 7 bases from J, with 12 bases between. CDR3 in DNA: TGTGCCAGCAGCTTTCCCCCTGAGAGGACCCAGTACTTC. Amino acid sequence: CASSFPPERTQYF. The variable domain in full, completed from reference TRBV7-2 and TRBJ2-5, reads GAGVSQSPSNKVTEKGKDVELRCDPISGHTALYWYRQSLGQGLEFLIYFQGNSAPDKSGLPSDRFSAERTGGSVSTLTIQRTQQEDSAVYLCASSFPPERTQYFGPGTRLLVL.